The present T cell receptor beta chain was sequenced within a study of beta chain features in type 1 diabetes. General study results and limits: Shorter TCRB CDR3s, moderately but significantly so, were found in Type 1 diabetes patients in all four CD4+ subsets.

This clone has just a few counts. What it binds is not known. Other nucleotide sequences from this sample produce the same CDR3. Expressed TCRB transcripts were sequenced, since all the RNA that had been isolated was reverse transcribed. Method: immunoSEQ multiplex PCR; TCRdb's copy keeps in-frame clones and lacks some. This table has hundreds of thousands of clones, 11% to 15% appearing once. CDR1 is SGDLS, CDR2 YYNGEE, per germline. V was trimmed by 0 bases and J by 3 bases, leaving 6 bases between them. The CDR3 extends over 14 amino acids. The sequenced sample consisted of naive CD4+ T cells from blood. This clonotype originated in a man aged 18 to 30 with type 1 diabetes. This sequence joins TRBV9 and TRBJ2-2; D unclear. The CDR3 coding sequence is TGTGCCAGCAGCGTAGGGGGATACACCGGGGAGCTGTTTTTT. Translation: CASSVGGYTGELFF.